Below are 24 T cell receptor beta chains sequenced from a single sample in a study of blood T cell repertoires in COVID-19. Generated by immunoSEQ multiplex PCR, the TCRdb table keeps only in-frame clones and is missing some. The table records 250,000 to 350,000 clones, 90% of them present only once. The sequencing sample was made of PBMCs or T cells enriched from blood (not recorded which). Receptors originate from a woman younger than 35 with acute COVID-19.

This sequence joins TRBV2 and TRBJ2-1; 14 positions agree with TRBD2. This CDR3 has 14 amino acids. V was clipped by 6 bases and J by 7 bases; unmatched bases: 2. The germline gives CDR1 SNHLY, CDR2 FYNNEI. In DNA form, the CDR3 reads TGTGCCAGCAGGGGACTAGCGGGAGCAAATGAGCAGTTCTTC. This sequence encodes CASRGLAGANEQFF.

The CDR3 reads CASSVELFSSVAEQFF. The CDR3 bases are TGTGCCAGCAGCGTCGAATTATTTTCTAGCGTAGCTGAGCAGTTCTTC. The V call is TRBV9, the J call TRBJ2-1; D may be TRBD2 (6 bases). The CDR3 is 16 amino acids. With 2 bases removed from V and 9 bases from J, the gap between germline ends came to 21 bases. The germline gives CDR1 SGDLS, CDR2 YYNGEE.

A few counts support this clone. The rearrangement links TRBV28 to TRBJ1-1, with a tentative D call TRBD1 (5 bases). CDR3 length: 15 residues. Between the trimmed V and J ends, which lost 3 bases and 0 bases, there was a span of 11 bases. The germline V gene encodes CDR1 MDHEN and CDR2 SYDVKM. In DNA form, the CDR3 reads TGTGCCAGCAGTTTCGGGGGATTTATGAACACTGAAGCTTTCTTT. Its translation is CASSFGGFMNTEAFF. The full variable domain, in which reference TRBV28 and TRBJ1-1 provide the parts outside the CDR3, is DVKVTQSSRYLVKRTGEKVFLECVQDMDHENMFWYRQDPGLGLRLIYFSYDVKMKEKGDIPEGYSVSREKKERFSLILESASTNQTSMYLCASSFGGFMNTEAFFGQGTRLTVV.

This clone was recorded only once. The rearrangement uses TRBV7-2 and TRBJ1-1; no reliable D call. V dropped 1 base and J dropped 1 base, with 13 bases sitting between them. Germline V gene lookup returns CDR1 SGHTA and CDR2 FQGNSA. The CDR3 totals 16 residues. CDR3 residues: CASSLVLVLTNTEAFF. The CDR3 DNA is TGTGCCAGCAGCTTAGTATTAGTCCTCACGAACACTGAAGCTTTCTTT.

The chain recombines TRBV9 with TRBJ2-7; D may be TRBD2 (5 bases). CDR1 is SGDLS, CDR2 YYNGEE, per germline. The CDR3 runs 14 residues. Trimming removed 6 bases from V and 2 bases from J, with 15 bases in between. The CDR3 protein is CASTQRDSAYEQYF. CDR3 in DNA: TGTGCCAGCACCCAGAGGGATTCAGCCTACGAGCAGTACTTC.

J is TRBJ1-1 and V is TRBV29-1, with a possible D match to TRBD1 (6 bases). Per germline, CDR1 SQVTM and CDR2 ANQGSEA. Trimming removed 5 bases from V and 3 bases from J, with 19 bases in between. There are 15 residues in the CDR3. This CDR3 reads CSVIGGPRPDTEAFF. CDR3 sequence (DNA): TGCAGCGTTATAGGGGGACCGCGACCGGACACTGAAGCTTTCTTT.

V usage is TRBV9 and J usage is TRBJ1-2; 9 bases map to TRBD1. J was trimmed by 6 bases and V by 3 bases; bases with no gene match: 9. CDR3 length: 15 residues. Germline CDR1 is SGDLS and CDR2 is YYNGEE. The CDR3 sequence: CASSAPGQGAHGYTF. The CDR3 nucleotides read TGTGCCAGCAGCGCGCCGGGACAGGGTGCACATGGCTACACCTTC.

The chain recombines TRBV6-6 with TRBJ2-2, with a tentative D call TRBD1 (6 bases). This CDR3 has 14 residues. CDR1 and CDR2 from the germline V gene are MNHNY and SVGAGI (reference sequence). V lost 6 bases and J 1 base, leaving 9 bases between the germline ends. The CDR3 DNA is TGTGCCAGCAGACAGGGACAGAACACCGGGGAGCTGTTTTTT. Residues: CASRQGQNTGELFF.

The genes are TRBV28 and TRBJ1-1; 7 bases are a match to TRBD1. After removal of 7 bases from V and 10 bases from J, the junction contained 15 bases not matched to a gene. Germline V CDR1 and CDR2: MDHEN, SYDVKM. The CDR3 is 14 residues long. CDR3 nucleotides: TGTGCCAGCACCCTACAGGGGCGGGGAGTTGGAGCTTTCTTT. This translates into CASTLQGRGVGAFF.

The chain carries TRBV6-4 and TRBJ2-7; 8 bases map to TRBD2. The CDR3 sequence is 15 residues long. Germline values: CDR1 MRHNA, CDR2 SNTAGT. The trim removed 5 bases at V and 1 base at J, leaving 7 bases unmatched. The CDR3 DNA reads as TGTGCCAGCAGTCCCCCGGGGGGGGCTTCCTACGAGCAGTACTTC. Amino acids: CASSPPGGASYEQYF.

V and J are TRBV28 and TRBJ1-3; 8 nucleotides match TRBD1. The V gene's germline CDR1 is MDHEN and CDR2 SYDVKM. Trimming removed 2 bases from V and 3 bases from J; junction bases left unmatched: 3. CDR3 size: 15 residues. In DNA form, the CDR3 reads TGTGCCAGCAGTTTACTAGACAGGGGTGGAAACACCATATATTTT. Its protein is CASSLLDRGGNTIYF. The full variable domain, its missing parts supplied by reference TRBV28 and TRBJ1-3, is DVKVTQSSRYLVKRTGEKVFLECVQDMDHENMFWYRQDPGLGLRLIYFSYDVKMKEKGDIPEGYSVSREKKERFSLILESASTNQTSMYLCASSLLDRGGNTIYFGEGSWLTVV.

This clone came up once. V and J are TRBV29-1 and TRBJ1-2, with 7 bases lining up with TRBD1. Looked up from germline, CDR1 is SQVTM and CDR2 is ANQGSEA. The CDR3 is 13 amino acids. J lost 3 bases, V lost 7 bases, and 8 bases had no gene match. CDR3 loop: CSALGQLDYGYTF. Written as DNA, the CDR3 is TGCAGCGCCCTGGGACAGCTGGACTATGGCTACACCTTC.

Remarks on this clone: The same CDR3 can be traced to other DNA sequences in this sample. The rearrangement joins TRBV29-1 to TRBJ1-1; TRBD1 is a possible D gene (5 bases). Between the trimmed V and J ends, which lost 4 bases and 0 bases, there was a span of 9 bases. There are 13 residues in the CDR3. Germline V CDR1 and CDR2: SQVTM, ANQGSEA. This CDR3 is CSVGRALNTEAFF. The CDR3 DNA sequence: TGCAGCGTTGGCAGGGCTTTGAACACTGAAGCTTTCTTT.

V and J are TRBV29-1 and TRBJ1-4, with D tentatively TRBD1 (5 bases). This CDR3 is built from 13 residues. V lost 6 bases to trimming and J lost 7 bases, with 15 bases between them. Looked up from germline, CDR1 is SQVTM and CDR2 is ANQGSEA. CDR3 residues: CSVSETAAEKLFF. The CDR3 bases are TGCAGCGTGAGTGAGACAGCAGCTGAAAAACTGTTTTTT. Complete variable domain (other parts from reference TRBV29-1 and TRBJ1-4): SAVISQKPSRDICQRGTSLTIQCQVDSQVTMMFWYRQQPGQSLTLIATANQGSEATYESGFVIDKFPISRPNLTFSTLTVSNMSPEDSSIYLCSVSETAAEKLFFGSGTQLSVL.

This chain connects TRBV11-1 to TRBJ2-7; TRBD2 matches at 12 bases. This CDR3 comprises 16 residues. J gave up 1 base and V 5 bases, and 6 bases lay outside the gene matches. The V gene's germline CDR1 is SGHAT and CDR2 FQDESV (reference sequence). The CDR3 coding sequence is TGTGCCAGCAGCCTATCGACTAGCGGGAGATCCTACGAGCAGTACTTC. This translates into CASSLSTSGRSYEQYF.

This chain links TRBV23-1 with TRBJ1-2, with TRBD1 identical over 7 bases. TRBV23-1 is assigned to the ORF class and has an uncertain function. The CDR3 contains 16 residues. V was clipped by 4 bases and J by 3 bases; unmatched bases: 11. CDR3 residues: CASSPPRTGGDYGYTF. CDR3 coding DNA: TGCGCCAGCAGTCCCCCCAGGACAGGAGGGGACTATGGCTACACCTTC.

The CDR3 here is CASSILETGGLQPQHF. For the CDR3, the DNA is TGTGCCAGTAGTATTTTGGAGACAGGGGGCCTTCAGCCCCAGCATTTT. The gene calls are TRBV19 and TRBJ1-5; TRBD1 agrees at 10 bases. V lost 3 bases to trimming and J lost 6 bases; unmatched junction nucleotides: 8. The germline V gene encodes CDR1 LNHDA and CDR2 SQIVND (reference sequence). The CDR3 has 16 residues.

The chain employs TRBV2 and TRBJ2-7; 15 nucleotides match TRBD2. This CDR3 spans 14 amino acids. CDR1 SNHLY and CDR2 FYNNEI come from the germline V gene. With V trimmed by 8 bases and J by 7 bases, 6 bases remained unmatched. This chain's CDR3 is CASGAGTSGGEQYF. DNA of the CDR3: TGTGCCAGCGGCGCCGGGACTAGCGGGGGGGAGCAGTACTTC.

The rearrangement uses TRBV7-9 and TRBJ1-2; TRBD1 matches 8 bases. V was pared by 5 bases and J by 6 bases, with 5 bases of the junction left unmatched. The CDR3 is 13 residues long. Germline CDR1 reads SEHNR; CDR2 reads FQNEAQ (reference sequence). CDR3 residues: CASSPDRGHGYTF. The CDR3 DNA sequence: TGTGCCAGCAGCCCTGACAGGGGACATGGCTACACCTTC.

The V gene is TRBV19, the J gene TRBJ2-1; TRBD2 is a possible D gene (6 bases). CDR1 and CDR2 from the germline V gene are LNHDA and SQIVND (reference sequence). The CDR3 spans 15 residues. V was shortened by 3 bases and J by 5 bases, with 14 bases between the two germline ends. CDR3 amino acids: CASSIRRDQDNEQFF. The DNA for the CDR3 is TGTGCCAGTAGTATTCGGCGGGACCAAGACAATGAGCAGTTCTTC. Full variable domain (missing parts from reference TRBV19 and TRBJ2-1): DGGITQSPKYLFRKEGQNVTLSCEQNLNHDAMYWYRQDPGQGLRLIYYSQIVNDFQKGDIAEGYSVSREKKESFPLTVTSAQKNPTAFYLCASSIRRDQDNEQFFGPGTRLTVL.

V gene TRBV10-3 combines with J gene TRBJ2-1; 8 positions match TRBD1. The trim removed 10 bases at V and 0 bases at J, leaving 2 bases unmatched. From germline, CDR1 is ENHRY and CDR2 SYGVKD. CDR3 length equals 13 residues. CDR3 sequence: CATTGGSYNEQFF. In DNA, the CDR3 is TGTGCCACCACAGGGGGCTCCTACAATGAGCAGTTCTTC.

The chain has TRBV7-2 and TRBJ2-4; 13 bases map to TRBD2. With V trimmed by 4 bases and J by 9 bases, 6 bases remained unmatched. CDR1 is SGHTA and CDR2 is FQGNSA in the germline V gene. This CDR3 contains 15 residues. The CDR3 bases are TGTGCCAGCAGCTCAGGACTAGCGGGAGAGGCCATTCAGTACTTC. This encodes CASSSGLAGEAIQYF.

This clone was observed a handful of times. The gene calls are TRBV6-5 and TRBJ2-7; possibly TRBD1 for D (5 bases). Trimming stripped 10 bases from V and 3 bases from J, with 10 bases between. The CDR3 has 11 residues. Germline V gene lookup returns CDR1 MNHEY and CDR2 SVGAGI. The DNA for the CDR3 is TGTGCCACCAAACAGGACTACGAGCAGTACTTC. Translation: CATKQDYEQYF.

This sequence joins TRBV27 and TRBJ2-1; 11 positions agree with TRBD2. This CDR3 region has 16 residues. The J segment lost 3 bases and the V segment lost 6 bases, leaving 7 bases of the junction unmatched. The germline V gene has CDR1 MNHEY and CDR2 SMNVEV (reference sequence). The CDR3 protein is CASSPRLAGNYNEQFF. The CDR3, as DNA: TGTGCCAGCAGCCCCCGACTAGCGGGAAACTACAATGAGCAGTTCTTC.